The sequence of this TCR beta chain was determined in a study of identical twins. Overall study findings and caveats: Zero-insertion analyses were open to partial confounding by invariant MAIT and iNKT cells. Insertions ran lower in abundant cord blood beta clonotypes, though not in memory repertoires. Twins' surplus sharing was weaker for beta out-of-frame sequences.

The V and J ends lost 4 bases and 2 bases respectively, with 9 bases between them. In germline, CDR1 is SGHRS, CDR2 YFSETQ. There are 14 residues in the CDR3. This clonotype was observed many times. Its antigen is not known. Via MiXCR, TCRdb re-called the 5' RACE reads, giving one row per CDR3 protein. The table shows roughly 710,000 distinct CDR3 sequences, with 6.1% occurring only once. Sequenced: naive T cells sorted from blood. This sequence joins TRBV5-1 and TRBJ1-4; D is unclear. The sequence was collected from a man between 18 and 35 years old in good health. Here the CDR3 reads CASSLGRTNEKLFF. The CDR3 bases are TGCGCCAGCAGCCTCGGACGGACTAATGAAAAACTGTTTTTT.